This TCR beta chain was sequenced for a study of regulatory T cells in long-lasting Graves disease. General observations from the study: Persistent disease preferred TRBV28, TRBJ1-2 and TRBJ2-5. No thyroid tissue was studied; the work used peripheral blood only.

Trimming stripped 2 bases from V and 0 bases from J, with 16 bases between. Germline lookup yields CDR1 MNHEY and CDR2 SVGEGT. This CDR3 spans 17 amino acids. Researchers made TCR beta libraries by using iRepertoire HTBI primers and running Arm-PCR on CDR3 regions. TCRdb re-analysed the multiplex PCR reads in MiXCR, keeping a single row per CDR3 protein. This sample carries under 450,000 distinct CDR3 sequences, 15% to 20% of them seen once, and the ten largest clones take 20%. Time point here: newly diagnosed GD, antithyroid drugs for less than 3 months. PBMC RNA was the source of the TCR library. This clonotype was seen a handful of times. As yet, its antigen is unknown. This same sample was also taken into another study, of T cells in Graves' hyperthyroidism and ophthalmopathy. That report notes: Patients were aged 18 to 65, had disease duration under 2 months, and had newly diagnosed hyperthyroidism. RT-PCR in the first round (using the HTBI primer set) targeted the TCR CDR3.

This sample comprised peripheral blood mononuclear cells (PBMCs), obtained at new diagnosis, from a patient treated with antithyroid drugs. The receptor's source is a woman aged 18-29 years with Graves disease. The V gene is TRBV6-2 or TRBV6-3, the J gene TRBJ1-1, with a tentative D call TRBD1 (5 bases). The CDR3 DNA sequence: TGTGCCAGCAGTTACCCCAAAGGCAGGGCCATGAACACTGAAGCTTTCTTT. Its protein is CASSYPKGRAMNTEAFF.